The 10 T cell receptor beta chains given below trace back to one sample, sequenced in a study of T cells in tuberculosis. Using immunoSEQ multiplex PCR, the repertoire was profiled, and TCRdb retains in-frame clones only, with some absent. The sample shows around 29,000 clones, over 85% of them seen only once. The specimen was PBMCs. The receptors were sampled from a donor aged 10 to 29 with latent tuberculosis or without tuberculosis infection.

This sequence joins TRBV6-5 and TRBJ2-7, with 11 bases aligning to TRBD2. Losses at the gene ends were 5 bases for V and 3 bases for J; bases not matched to a gene: 3. The CDR3 sequence is 14 residues long. Per the germline V gene, CDR1 is MNHEY and CDR2 is SVGAGI. In DNA, the CDR3 is TGTGCCAGCAGTCCCCTAGCGGGGGGCTACGAGCAGTACTTC. Its translation is CASSPLAGGYEQYF.

The chain joins TRBV27 to TRBJ1-1; 11 positions match TRBD1. Trimming at V came to 6 bases and at J to 2 bases, leaving 8 bases not matched to a gene. Germline V gene sequence: CDR1 MNHEY, CDR2 SMNVEV (reference sequence). This CDR3 spans 16 amino acids. CDR3 in DNA: TGTGCCAGCAGCCCGGGACAGGGGGGGACTAACACTGAAGCTTTCTTT. Its translation: CASSPGQGGTNTEAFF.

This clone was observed a few times. The chain combines TRBV28 with TRBJ1-5; D possibly corresponds to TRBD1 (5 bases). The CDR3 is made up of 16 amino acids. The germline CDR1 and CDR2 sequences are MDHEN and SYDVKM. The V and J ends lost 4 bases and 1 base respectively, with 14 bases between them. CDR3 sequence: CASSSPRVRSNQPQHF. In DNA form, the CDR3 reads TGTGCCAGCAGTTCACCCAGGGTGAGAAGCAATCAGCCCCAGCATTTT.

The CDR3 DNA follows: TGTGCCAGCAGCCGTCCGACAGGGGCCGGGGAGCTGTTTTTT. Translated: CASSRPTGAGELFF. V and J are TRBV5-4 and TRBJ2-2; 8 bases map to TRBD1. Germline V gene sequence: CDR1 SGHNT, CDR2 YYREEE (reference sequence). The junction had 5 bases not matched to a gene; V was cut back by 4 bases and J by 6 bases. The CDR3 is 14 residues long.

The genes are TRBV5-1 and TRBJ2-7; 11 bases match TRBD2. V gave up 0 bases and J gave up 2 bases; unmatched junction bases: 1. The CDR3 contains 15 residues. Germline CDR1 is SGHRS and CDR2 is YFSETQ. The CDR3 spells CASSLDSGRAYEQYF. The CDR3 nucleotides read TGCGCCAGCAGCTTGGATAGCGGGAGGGCCTACGAGCAGTACTTC.

The chain couples TRBV7-8 to TRBJ2-3, with 8 bases aligning to TRBD2. Germline-derived CDR1 and CDR2 are SGHVS and FQNEAQ. This CDR3 comprises 15 residues. V lost 3 bases and J lost 6; bases outside the gene matches: 8. As DNA, the CDR3 is TGTGCCAGCAGCTTCTTAGGCGGGGGGTGCGATACGCAGTATTTT. Translated, it gives CASSFLGGGCDTQYF.

CDR3 sequence (DNA): TGTGCCAGTAGTAAAGGGGGAGACAGGGGGCAGTTCTTC. It encodes CASSKGGDRGQFF. V usage is TRBV19 and J usage is TRBJ2-1; 8 nucleotides agree with TRBD1. CDR1 and CDR2 from the germline V gene are LNHDA and SQIVND (reference sequence). This CDR3 spans 13 amino acids. V lost 4 bases and J lost 12; bases outside the gene matches: 8.

Remarks on this clone: Additional DNA sequences in this sample encode the identical CDR3. The V gene is TRBV6-5, the J gene TRBJ1-1; 9 nucleotides agree with TRBD1. V gave up 6 bases and J gave up 5 bases; unmatched junction bases: 4. Germline-derived CDR1 and CDR2 are MNHEY and SVGAGI. The CDR3 spans 13 residues. The CDR3 nucleotides read TGTGCCAGCAGCCGGACAGGGGTAACTGAAGCTTTCTTT. As protein: CASSRTGVTEAFF.

The chain has TRBV28 and TRBJ1-1; 7 nucleotides match TRBD1. Germline CDR1 is MDHEN and CDR2 is SYDVKM. J was trimmed by 0 bases and V by 3 bases; bases with no gene match: 7. The CDR3 contains 16 residues. CDR3 in amino acids: CASSFRGSYVNTEAFF. DNA of the CDR3: TGTGCCAGCAGTTTCAGGGGGTCTTACGTGAACACTGAAGCTTTCTTT.

The chain carries TRBV7-3 and TRBJ2-1; TRBD2 aligns across 10 bases. V dropped 2 bases and J dropped 4; count of bases not matched to a gene: 2. The germline gives CDR1 SGHTA, CDR2 FQGTGA. The CDR3 is made up of 15 amino acids. The CDR3 spells CASSLLAGEYNEQFF. The DNA for the CDR3 is TGTGCCAGCAGCTTACTAGCGGGGGAGTACAATGAGCAGTTCTTC.